Listed below are T cell receptor beta chains from one sample, sequenced in a study of technical replicates of blood from four donors. Sequencing was performed with immunoSEQ multiplex PCR; in TCRdb, only in-frame clones are kept and a portion is missing. The sample lists some 66,000 clones; 95% to 98% were seen once. Sequencing was done on a sample of T cells isolated from PBMCs. These TCRs come from a human donor in good health. The CDR3 runs from the conserved cysteine through the conserved F or W. Fields, in order: D gene, clone size, V gene, J gene, CDR3 DNA, CDR3 protein. D genes are given only for firm matches. Only some rows state a clone size, as once, few, many or a class for expanded clones.

d_call: NA
clone_size: NA
v_call: TRBV7-9
j_call: TRBJ2-3
cdr3_nt: TGTGCCAGCAGCTTAGCGGCCAGTTGGAGCACAGATACGCAGTATTTT
cdr3_aa: CASSLAASWSTDTQYF

d_call: NA
clone_size: NA
v_call: TRBV11-3
j_call: TRBJ2-3
cdr3_nt: TGTGCCAGCAGCCCCACAGGAGATACTAGCACAGATACGCAGTATTTT
cdr3_aa: CASSPTGDTSTDTQYF

d_call: NA
clone_size: NA
v_call: TRBV5-1
j_call: TRBJ1-2
cdr3_nt: TGCGCCAGCAGCCGGGGGGAGAACTATGGCTACACCTTC
cdr3_aa: CASSRGENYGYTF

d_call: NA
clone_size: NA
v_call: TRBV14
j_call: TRBJ2-5
cdr3_nt: TGTGCCAGCAGCCACCCCATGGGGGGATTCAGGGAGACCCAGTACTTC
cdr3_aa: CASSHPMGGFRETQYF

d_call: NA
clone_size: once
v_call: TRBV25-1
j_call: TRBJ1-2
cdr3_nt: TGTGCCAGCAGAGTAGGAGAAAACTATGGCTACACCTTC
cdr3_aa: CASRVGENYGYTF

d_call: NA
clone_size: NA
v_call: TRBV5-1
j_call: TRBJ2-7
cdr3_nt: TGCGCCAGCAGCCCACAAGAGGCGGGGGCTACCTCCTACGAGCAGTACTTC
cdr3_aa: CASSPQEAGATSYEQYF

d_call: TRBD1
clone_size: NA
v_call: TRBV11-2
j_call: TRBJ2-2
cdr3_nt: TGTGCCAGCAGCACCCCCGACAGGGCAAACACCGGGGAGCTGTTTTTT
cdr3_aa: CASSTPDRANTGELFF

d_call: NA
clone_size: NA
v_call: TRBV6-1
j_call: TRBJ1-2
cdr3_nt: TGTGCCAGCAGCCTAACAGGAAACTATGGCTACACCTTC
cdr3_aa: CASSLTGNYGYTF

d_call: NA
clone_size: NA
v_call: TRBV7-9
j_call: TRBJ2-7
cdr3_nt: TGTGCCAGCAGCTTACGCTACGAGCAGTACTTC
cdr3_aa: CASSLRYEQYF

d_call: NA
clone_size: NA
v_call: TRBV19
j_call: TRBJ2-1
cdr3_nt: TGTGCCAGTACCCCCCTAGCGAGCTCCTCCAATGAGCAGTTCTTC
cdr3_aa: CASTPLASSSNEQFF

d_call: TRBD1
clone_size: NA
v_call: TRBV4-2
j_call: TRBJ1-1
cdr3_nt: TGTGCCAGCAGCCGGCCCGGGACAGAAGGGAACACTGAAGCTTTCTTT
cdr3_aa: CASSRPGTEGNTEAFF

d_call: TRBD1
clone_size: NA
v_call: TRBV29-1
j_call: TRBJ1-5
cdr3_nt: TGCAGCGTGACAGGGGGGTTCGATCAGCCCCAGCATTTT
cdr3_aa: CSVTGGFDQPQHF

d_call: NA
clone_size: NA
v_call: TRBV7-9
j_call: TRBJ2-5
cdr3_nt: TGTGCCAGCGGGGTCGGGATAGGACAGCTCCAAGAGACCCAGTACTTC
cdr3_aa: CASGVGIGQLQETQYF

d_call: NA
clone_size: NA
v_call: TRBV6-1
j_call: TRBJ1-5
cdr3_nt: TGTGCCAGCAGTGAGAGGCCTCGGGGTCAGCCCCAGCATTTT
cdr3_aa: CASSERPRGQPQHF

d_call: TRBD1
clone_size: NA
v_call: TRBV7-2
j_call: TRBJ2-7
cdr3_nt: TGTGCCAGCAGCCAAAACAGGGGCACCTACGAGCAGTACTTC
cdr3_aa: CASSQNRGTYEQYF

d_call: TRBD2
clone_size: NA
v_call: TRBV28
j_call: TRBJ2-3
cdr3_nt: TGTGCCAGCAGAACCGGGGGACTAGCGGGATGGTTGGGCACAGATACGCAGTATTTT
cdr3_aa: CASRTGGLAGWLGTDTQYF

d_call: TRBD1
clone_size: NA
v_call: TRBV6-1
j_call: TRBJ2-2
cdr3_nt: TGTGCCAGTACGGGACAGTTTACCACCGGGGAGCTGTTTTTT
cdr3_aa: CASTGQFTTGELFF

d_call: TRBD1
clone_size: once
v_call: TRBV29-1
j_call: TRBJ2-7
cdr3_nt: TGCAGCGTTGAATTGGGACAGGGCAGCTCCTACGAGCAGTACTTC
cdr3_aa: CSVELGQGSSYEQYF

d_call: NA
clone_size: NA
v_call: TRBV28
j_call: TRBJ1-5
cdr3_nt: TGTGCCAGCAGTGTTCTCAATCAGCCCCAGCATTTT
cdr3_aa: CASSVLNQPQHF

d_call: NA
clone_size: NA
v_call: TRBV10-3
j_call: TRBJ1-2
cdr3_nt: TGTGCCATCAGTGAGCCTGACGTGAGGGGCTACACCTTC
cdr3_aa: CAISEPDVRGYTF

d_call: TRBD2
clone_size: NA
v_call: TRBV13
j_call: TRBJ2-7
cdr3_nt: TGTGCCAGCAGCCCTAGCGGGGGGGCTTCCCACGAGCAGTACTTC
cdr3_aa: CASSPSGGASHEQYF

d_call: TRBD2
clone_size: NA
v_call: TRBV10-1
j_call: TRBJ2-7
cdr3_nt: TGCGCCAGCAGTGAGTATCGCGGGAGGGCCTACGAGCAGTACTTC
cdr3_aa: CASSEYRGRAYEQYF

d_call: NA
clone_size: once
v_call: TRBV5-5
j_call: TRBJ2-5
cdr3_nt: TGTGCCAGCAGGGAGAGAGAGACCCAGTACTTC
cdr3_aa: CASRERETQYF

d_call: NA
clone_size: once
v_call: TRBV30
j_call: TRBJ2-2
cdr3_nt: TGTGCCTGGAGTCCGGACACCTCGAACACCGGGGAGCTGTTTTTT
cdr3_aa: CAWSPDTSNTGELFF

d_call: TRBD2
clone_size: NA
v_call: TRBV25-1
j_call: TRBJ2-3
cdr3_nt: TGTGCCAGCACTAGCGGGAGGAGGGGGGCCACAGATACGCAGTATTTT
cdr3_aa: CASTSGRRGATDTQYF

d_call: NA
clone_size: once
v_call: TRBV7-6
j_call: TRBJ1-3
cdr3_nt: TGTGCCAGCAGCGAGGGGACTGGCTCTGGAAACACCATATATTTT
cdr3_aa: CASSEGTGSGNTIYF

d_call: TRBD2
clone_size: NA
v_call: TRBV2
j_call: TRBJ2-7
cdr3_nt: TGTGCCAGCGGGGGGGGACGTCTCAGCTCCTACGAGCAGTACTTC
cdr3_aa: CASGGGRLSSYEQYF

d_call: NA
clone_size: NA
v_call: TRBV2
j_call: TRBJ2-7
cdr3_nt: TGTGCCAGCAGTGGACACTCCTACGAGCAGTACTTC
cdr3_aa: CASSGHSYEQYF

d_call: TRBD2
clone_size: NA
v_call: TRBV6-1
j_call: TRBJ2-7
cdr3_nt: TGTGCCACCTATGGGAGGGTTATAGACGAGCAGTACTTC
cdr3_aa: CATYGRVIDEQYF

d_call: NA
clone_size: NA
v_call: TRBV4-1
j_call: TRBJ1-1
cdr3_nt: TGCGCCAGCAGCCAAGAAAGCTACACTGAAGCTTTCTTT
cdr3_aa: CASSQESYTEAFF

d_call: NA
clone_size: NA
v_call: TRBV6-5
j_call: TRBJ1-5
cdr3_nt: TGTGCCAGCAGTTACTCGGGGCCCAATCAGCCCCAGCATTTT
cdr3_aa: CASSYSGPNQPQHF

d_call: NA
clone_size: NA
v_call: TRBV6-1
j_call: TRBJ1-5
cdr3_nt: TGTGCCAGCTATGAGCAGGGATGGAGCAATCAGCCCCAGCATTTT
cdr3_aa: CASYEQGWSNQPQHF

d_call: NA
clone_size: NA
v_call: TRBV5-4
j_call: TRBJ1-2
cdr3_nt: TGTGCCAGCAGCTTTCCGGGACAATATGGCTACACCTTC
cdr3_aa: CASSFPGQYGYTF

d_call: NA
clone_size: once
v_call: TRBV5-1
j_call: TRBJ2-2
cdr3_nt: TGCGCCAGCAGCATTACTAGCTCTATGAGCACCGGGGAGCTGTTTTTT
cdr3_aa: CASSITSSMSTGELFF

d_call: NA
clone_size: NA
v_call: TRBV28
j_call: TRBJ1-2
cdr3_nt: TGTGCCAGCAGGCTCCCGACTGAGGCCTATGGCTACACCTTC
cdr3_aa: CASRLPTEAYGYTF

d_call: TRBD2
clone_size: NA
v_call: TRBV2
j_call: TRBJ2-2
cdr3_nt: TGTGCCAGCAGTGCCGGACTAGCGGGAGGTCGGAGCACCGGGGAGCTGTTTTTT
cdr3_aa: CASSAGLAGGRSTGELFF

d_call: NA
clone_size: NA
v_call: TRBV9
j_call: TRBJ1-2
cdr3_nt: TGTGCCAGCAGCGTAGCTAGCCCCACTGCACATGGCTACACCTTC
cdr3_aa: CASSVASPTAHGYTF

d_call: TRBD2
clone_size: NA
v_call: TRBV5-1
j_call: TRBJ2-3
cdr3_nt: TGCGCCAGCAGGGAGCGGGGGGACACAGATACGCAGTATTTT
cdr3_aa: CASRERGDTDTQYF

d_call: TRBD1
clone_size: NA
v_call: TRBV6-5
j_call: TRBJ1-4
cdr3_nt: TGTGCCAGCAGTTACGGAGGGGGCTATGGGGAAAAACTGTTTTTT
cdr3_aa: CASSYGGGYGEKLFF

d_call: TRBD1
clone_size: NA
v_call: TRBV11-3
j_call: TRBJ2-7
cdr3_nt: TGTGCCAGCGGGGCAGGGGGCCTTTACGAGCAGTACTTC
cdr3_aa: CASGAGGLYEQYF

d_call: TRBD1
clone_size: NA
v_call: TRBV5-1
j_call: TRBJ2-3
cdr3_nt: TGCGCCAGCAGCTTCGACAGGGATGCGCAGTATTTT
cdr3_aa: CASSFDRDAQYF

d_call: NA
clone_size: NA
v_call: TRBV19
j_call: TRBJ1-3
cdr3_nt: TGTGCCAGTAGTATACGGGGGGCTGGAAACACCATATATTTT
cdr3_aa: CASSIRGAGNTIYF

d_call: NA
clone_size: NA
v_call: TRBV7-2
j_call: TRBJ1-1
cdr3_nt: TGTGCCAGCAGCTTATGGAGGGCAGGGGAGGGCACTGAAGCTTTCTTT
cdr3_aa: CASSLWRAGEGTEAFF

d_call: NA
clone_size: NA
v_call: TRBV4-1
j_call: TRBJ2-7
cdr3_nt: TGCGCCAGCAGCCAAGACGCTAGGGGGGGCTACGAGCAGTACTTC
cdr3_aa: CASSQDARGGYEQYF

d_call: TRBD1
clone_size: once
v_call: TRBV7-2
j_call: TRBJ2-7
cdr3_nt: TGTGCCAGCAGCACGCGACAGGGGCCCTACGAGCAGTACTTC
cdr3_aa: CASSTRQGPYEQYF

d_call: TRBD2
clone_size: NA
v_call: TRBV18
j_call: TRBJ2-2
cdr3_nt: TGTGCCAGCTCACCTATAAGCGGGGGGCACGCGAACACCGGGGAGCTGTTTTTT
cdr3_aa: CASSPISGGHANTGELFF